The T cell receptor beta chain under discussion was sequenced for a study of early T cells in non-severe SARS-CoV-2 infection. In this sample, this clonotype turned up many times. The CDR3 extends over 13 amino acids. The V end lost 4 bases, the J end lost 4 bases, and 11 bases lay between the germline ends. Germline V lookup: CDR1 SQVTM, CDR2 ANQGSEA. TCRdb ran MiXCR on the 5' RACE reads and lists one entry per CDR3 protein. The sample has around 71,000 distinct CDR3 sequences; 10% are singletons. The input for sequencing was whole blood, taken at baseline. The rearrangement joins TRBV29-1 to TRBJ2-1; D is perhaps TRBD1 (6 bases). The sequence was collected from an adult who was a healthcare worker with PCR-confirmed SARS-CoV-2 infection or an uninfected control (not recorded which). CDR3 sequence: CSVATGVYNEQFF. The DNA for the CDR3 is TGCAGCGTTGCGACAGGAGTATACAATGAGCAGTTCTTC.